This is a list of T cell receptor beta chains from one sample in a study of CD8 T cells in ankylosing spondylitis. Via MiXCR, TCRdb re-called the 5' RACE reads, giving one row per CDR3 protein. The sample shows around 100,000 distinct CDR3 sequences, approximately 25% of them seen only once. Sequenced: synovial fluid, either unsorted or a sorted T cell fraction (not recorded which). The receptors were gathered from a male donor with ankylosing spondylitis. Both conserved end residues are part of each CDR3. Fields, in order: D gene, CDR3 length, V gene, clone size, J gene, CDR3 DNA, CDR3 protein. A D gene is named only where the DNA matches it firmly. Clone size appears in some rows only: once, few, many, or a class for an expanded clone.

D gene: .
CDR3 length: 18
V gene: TRBV21-1
clone size: .
J gene: TRBJ2-2
CDR3 DNA: TGTGCCAGCAGCATGGGGACTAGCGGGGAACCGAACACCGGGGAGCTGTTTTTT
CDR3 protein: CASSMGTSGEPNTGELFF

D gene: TRBD2
CDR3 length: 14
V gene: TRBV12-3/TRBV12-4
clone size: .
J gene: TRBJ2-7
CDR3 DNA: TGTGCCAGCAGTCCCGGGACTATCGCCTACGAGCAGTACTTC
CDR3 protein: CASSPGTIAYEQYF

D gene: .
CDR3 length: 14
V gene: TRBV20-1
clone size: few
J gene: TRBJ1-1
CDR3 DNA: TGCAGTGCTAGAGATTGGCAGGGGAGCACTGAAGCTTTCTTT
CDR3 protein: CSARDWQGSTEAFF

D gene: TRBD1
CDR3 length: 15
V gene: TRBV12-3/TRBV12-4
clone size: .
J gene: TRBJ2-3
CDR3 DNA: TGTGCCAGCAGCCGGACAGGGGGCGCGACAGATACGCAGTATTTT
CDR3 protein: CASSRTGGATDTQYF

D gene: .
CDR3 length: 15
V gene: TRBV5-1
clone size: .
J gene: TRBJ2-1
CDR3 DNA: TGCGCCAGCAGCTTGGATGGCAGGGGGGGCAATGAGCAGTTCTTC
CDR3 protein: CASSLDGRGGNEQFF

D gene: .
CDR3 length: 13
V gene: TRBV20-1
clone size: few
J gene: TRBJ2-7
CDR3 DNA: TGCAGTGCTAGAAAACAGGGCCCCCACGAGCAGTACTTC
CDR3 protein: CSARKQGPHEQYF

D gene: .
CDR3 length: 13
V gene: TRBV20-1
clone size: .
J gene: TRBJ1-4
CDR3 DNA: TGCAGTGCCCACGACTCACCCGATGAAAAACTGTTTTTT
CDR3 protein: CSAHDSPDEKLFF

D gene: .
CDR3 length: 16
V gene: TRBV7-2
clone size: few
J gene: TRBJ2-7
CDR3 DNA: TGTGCCAGCAGCCCCGTTGTGTCAGTCACGACCTACGAGCAGTACTTC
CDR3 protein: CASSPVVSVTTYEQYF

D gene: .
CDR3 length: 12
V gene: TRBV20-1
clone size: many
J gene: TRBJ1-2
CDR3 DNA: TGCAGTGCTAGTTACACCTTCTATGGCTACACCTTC
CDR3 protein: CSASYTFYGYTF

D gene: .
CDR3 length: 15
V gene: TRBV19
clone size: .
J gene: TRBJ2-3
CDR3 DNA: TGTGCCAGTAGTAAGGAGGGGTTAGGCACAGATACGCAGTATTTT
CDR3 protein: CASSKEGLGTDTQYF

D gene: TRBD1
CDR3 length: 14
V gene: TRBV2
clone size: .
J gene: TRBJ2-1
CDR3 DNA: TGTGCCAGCACGCCCGACAGGGTCGACAATGAGCAGTTCTTC
CDR3 protein: CASTPDRVDNEQFF

D gene: TRBD1
CDR3 length: 16
V gene: TRBV3-1
clone size: .
J gene: TRBJ2-3
CDR3 DNA: TGTGCCAGCAGCCAAAGGGGACAGGGGGCGATAGATACGCAGTATTTT
CDR3 protein: CASSQRGQGAIDTQYF

D gene: .
CDR3 length: 13
V gene: TRBV12-3/TRBV12-4
clone size: .
J gene: TRBJ2-5
CDR3 DNA: TGTGCCAGCAGTTTAATAGAAGGAGGGACCCAGTACTTC
CDR3 protein: CASSLIEGGTQYF

D gene: .
CDR3 length: 15
V gene: TRBV10-3
clone size: .
J gene: TRBJ1-5
CDR3 DNA: TGTGCCATCAGTGAGTCGGGCAGGGGCAATCAGCCCCAGCATTTT
CDR3 protein: CAISESGRGNQPQHF

D gene: .
CDR3 length: 11
V gene: TRBV24-1
clone size: few
J gene: TRBJ1-2
CDR3 DNA: TGTGCCACCAGTGACAGGGGTGGCTACACCTTC
CDR3 protein: CATSDRGGYTF

D gene: .
CDR3 length: 12
V gene: TRBV19
clone size: .
J gene: TRBJ1-1
CDR3 DNA: TGTGCCAGTAGTTACCGGAACACTGAAGATTTCTTT
CDR3 protein: CASSYRNTEDFF

D gene: .
CDR3 length: 13
V gene: TRBV30
clone size: few
J gene: TRBJ2-3
CDR3 DNA: TGTGCCTGGAGTGTACAGGGAAGGAATACGCAGTATTTT
CDR3 protein: CAWSVQGRNTQYF

D gene: .
CDR3 length: 14
V gene: TRBV27
clone size: .
J gene: TRBJ1-2
CDR3 DNA: TGTGCCAGCAGTTTATTCGGGGGCGCAGGGGGCTACACCTTC
CDR3 protein: CASSLFGGAGGYTF

D gene: .
CDR3 length: 16
V gene: TRBV28
clone size: few
J gene: TRBJ1-5
CDR3 DNA: TGTGCCAGCAGTTTGCCCAAGAGCTGGTTCGACCAGCCCCAGCATTTT
CDR3 protein: CASSLPKSWFDQPQHF

D gene: .
CDR3 length: 13
V gene: TRBV7-9
clone size: .
J gene: TRBJ2-1
CDR3 DNA: TGTGCCAGCAGGGTCCTATCCTACAATGAGCAGTTCTTC
CDR3 protein: CASRVLSYNEQFF

D gene: .
CDR3 length: 15
V gene: TRBV20-1
clone size: .
J gene: TRBJ2-5
CDR3 DNA: TGCAGTGCTAGAGATTCGGCACAGATCCAAGAGACCCAGTACTTC
CDR3 protein: CSARDSAQIQETQYF

D gene: TRBD1
CDR3 length: 16
V gene: TRBV12-3/TRBV12-4
clone size: few
J gene: TRBJ2-2
CDR3 DNA: TGTGCCAGCAGCACCGGGACAGGGGGGGGCACCGGGGAGCTGTTTTTT
CDR3 protein: CASSTGTGGGTGELFF

D gene: .
CDR3 length: 13
V gene: TRBV10-3
clone size: .
J gene: TRBJ2-2
CDR3 DNA: TGTGCCATCAGTGAACCGAACACCGGGGAGCTGTTTTTT
CDR3 protein: CAISEPNTGELFF

D gene: TRBD2
CDR3 length: 14
V gene: TRBV3-1
clone size: .
J gene: TRBJ2-1
CDR3 DNA: TGTGCCAGCAGAAACTTAGCGGGAGGAAATGAGCAGTTCTTC
CDR3 protein: CASRNLAGGNEQFF

D gene: TRBD2
CDR3 length: 14
V gene: TRBV10-3
clone size: .
J gene: TRBJ2-1
CDR3 DNA: TGTGCCATCAGTGTGGGAGGGCGGGATAATGAGCAGTTCTTC
CDR3 protein: CAISVGGRDNEQFF

D gene: TRBD1
CDR3 length: 14
V gene: TRBV6-1
clone size: many
J gene: TRBJ1-5
CDR3 DNA: TGTGCCAGCAGTCCGACAGGGCTCAATCAGCCCCAGCATTTT
CDR3 protein: CASSPTGLNQPQHF

D gene: .
CDR3 length: 12
V gene: TRBV27
clone size: few
J gene: TRBJ1-5
CDR3 DNA: TGTGCCAGCAGCACAAGCAATCAGCCCCAGCATTTT
CDR3 protein: CASSTSNQPQHF

D gene: TRBD1
CDR3 length: 17
V gene: TRBV10-3
clone size: many
J gene: TRBJ2-3
CDR3 DNA: TGTGCCATCAGTGCTCGGACAGGGGGCTATGGCACAGATACGCAGTATTTT
CDR3 protein: CAISARTGGYGTDTQYF

D gene: .
CDR3 length: 13
V gene: TRBV5-1
clone size: .
J gene: TRBJ1-6
CDR3 DNA: TGCGCCAGCAGTCCCAGCTATAATTCACCCCTCCACTTT
CDR3 protein: CASSPSYNSPLHF

D gene: .
CDR3 length: 16
V gene: TRBV7-2
clone size: many
J gene: TRBJ2-1
CDR3 DNA: TGTGCCAGCAGCTCCAAGGGGGGGGATTCCTACAATGAGCAGTTCTTC
CDR3 protein: CASSSKGGDSYNEQFF

D gene: .
CDR3 length: 17
V gene: TRBV20-1
clone size: .
J gene: TRBJ1-5
CDR3 DNA: TGCAGTGCCCCAGAGCCGGGAATCGGAAAACTCAATCAGCCCCAGCATTTT
CDR3 protein: CSAPEPGIGKLNQPQHF

D gene: .
CDR3 length: 13
V gene: TRBV20-1
clone size: .
J gene: TRBJ1-1
CDR3 DNA: TGCAGTGCTAGAGCCGCCGGGGCGACTGAAGCTTTCTTT
CDR3 protein: CSARAAGATEAFF

D gene: TRBD1
CDR3 length: 14
V gene: TRBV11-2
clone size: many
J gene: TRBJ2-3
CDR3 DNA: TGTGCCAGCAGCTTAGCAGGGGGCATGTATACGCAGTATTTT
CDR3 protein: CASSLAGGMYTQYF

D gene: .
CDR3 length: 18
V gene: TRBV6-1
clone size: once
J gene: TRBJ2-4
CDR3 DNA: TGTGCCAGCATGGGCAGGGTCGGGGAATTCGGAGCCAAAAACATTCAGTACTTC
CDR3 protein: CASMGRVGEFGAKNIQYF

D gene: TRBD2
CDR3 length: 15
V gene: TRBV4-2
clone size: .
J gene: TRBJ2-3
CDR3 DNA: TGTGCCAGCAGCTCACAGCGGGGGGGCGGGAATACGCAGTATTTT
CDR3 protein: CASSSQRGGGNTQYF

D gene: .
CDR3 length: 15
V gene: TRBV20-1
clone size: few
J gene: TRBJ1-1
CDR3 DNA: TGCAGTGCTAGTATTCCTGGACGTCCGAACACTGAAGCTTTCTTT
CDR3 protein: CSASIPGRPNTEAFF

D gene: .
CDR3 length: 14
V gene: TRBV3-1
clone size: .
J gene: TRBJ1-1
CDR3 DNA: TGTGCCAGCAGCCAAGAGTTGGCGAACACTGAAGCTTTCTTT
CDR3 protein: CASSQELANTEAFF

D gene: .
CDR3 length: 16
V gene: TRBV27
clone size: many
J gene: TRBJ2-1
CDR3 DNA: TGTGCCAGCAGTTTAGACGGCGGATTCTCCTACAATGAGCAGTTCTTC
CDR3 protein: CASSLDGGFSYNEQFF

D gene: .
CDR3 length: 16
V gene: TRBV11-2
clone size: many
J gene: TRBJ2-7
CDR3 DNA: TGTGCCAGCAGCTTATATGGGACGTCCTCTTTGGGGGAGCAGTACTTC
CDR3 protein: CASSLYGTSSLGEQYF

D gene: TRBD1
CDR3 length: 16
V gene: TRBV7-2
clone size: many
J gene: TRBJ1-2
CDR3 DNA: TGTGCCAGCAGCTTAGGGGGGACAGGGAGGCACTATGGCTACACCTTC
CDR3 protein: CASSLGGTGRHYGYTF

D gene: TRBD2
CDR3 length: 17
V gene: TRBV7-2
clone size: few
J gene: TRBJ2-5
CDR3 DNA: TGTGCCAGCAGCTTAACCGGACTAGCGGGAGTTGGAGAGACCCAGTACTTC
CDR3 protein: CASSLTGLAGVGETQYF

D gene: TRBD2
CDR3 length: 15
V gene: TRBV5-4
clone size: few
J gene: TRBJ2-7
CDR3 DNA: TGTGCCAGCAGCCCCTGGACTAGCGGGAGTAACGAGCAGTACTTC
CDR3 protein: CASSPWTSGSNEQYF

D gene: .
CDR3 length: 17
V gene: TRBV24-1
clone size: once
J gene: TRBJ2-5
CDR3 DNA: TGTGCCACCAGTGATTGGGGGGATGGGGGGAGAGACGAGACCCAGTACTTC
CDR3 protein: CATSDWGDGGRDETQYF

D gene: .
CDR3 length: 13
V gene: TRBV18
clone size: .
J gene: TRBJ1-1
CDR3 DNA: TGTGCCAGCTCGGACAGCTCTTACGCTGAAGCTTTCTTT
CDR3 protein: CASSDSSYAEAFF

D gene: .
CDR3 length: 13
V gene: TRBV6-2/TRBV6-3
clone size: .
J gene: TRBJ1-3
CDR3 DNA: TGTGCCAGCAGTACCAACTCTGGAAACACCATATATTTT
CDR3 protein: CASSTNSGNTIYF

D gene: .
CDR3 length: 15
V gene: TRBV11-2
clone size: .
J gene: TRBJ1-6
CDR3 DNA: TGTGCCAGCAGCTTACACGACAGTGAGAATTCACCCCTCCACTTT
CDR3 protein: CASSLHDSENSPLHF

D gene: TRBD1
CDR3 length: 14
V gene: TRBV7-6
clone size: few
J gene: TRBJ2-7
CDR3 DNA: TGTGCCAGCAGCTTAGGGACAGGGTCCTACGAGCAGTACTTC
CDR3 protein: CASSLGTGSYEQYF

D gene: TRBD1
CDR3 length: 12
V gene: TRBV20-1
clone size: .
J gene: TRBJ1-1
CDR3 DNA: TGCAGTGCTAGGACAGGGCCTACTGAAGCTTTCTTT
CDR3 protein: CSARTGPTEAFF

D gene: TRBD2
CDR3 length: 18
V gene: TRBV5-1
clone size: .
J gene: TRBJ2-1
CDR3 DNA: TGCGCCAGCAGCCCCGGGACTAGCGGAAAATCCCCCTACAATGAGCAGTTCTTC
CDR3 protein: CASSPGTSGKSPYNEQFF

D gene: TRBD1
CDR3 length: 14
V gene: TRBV20-1
clone size: few
J gene: TRBJ2-7
CDR3 DNA: TGCAGTGCCAAGACAGGGGAGAGCTCCTACGAGCAGTACTTC
CDR3 protein: CSAKTGESSYEQYF

D gene: .
CDR3 length: 17
V gene: TRBV4-2
clone size: few
J gene: TRBJ2-1
CDR3 DNA: TGTGCCAGCAGCCAAGATTCCGGGACGATGGCCAACAATGAGCAGTTCTTC
CDR3 protein: CASSQDSGTMANNEQFF

D gene: .
CDR3 length: 15
V gene: TRBV3-1
clone size: few
J gene: TRBJ1-1
CDR3 DNA: TGTGCCAGCAGCCAAGGCGGGCATAGGAACACTGAAGCTTTCTTT
CDR3 protein: CASSQGGHRNTEAFF

D gene: .
CDR3 length: 15
V gene: TRBV27
clone size: few
J gene: TRBJ2-7
CDR3 DNA: TGTGCCAGCAGCCCCAAGGGGTCCGGGGCCTACGAGCAGTACTTC
CDR3 protein: CASSPKGSGAYEQYF

D gene: .
CDR3 length: 15
V gene: TRBV10-3
clone size: many
J gene: TRBJ1-1
CDR3 DNA: TGTGCCATCAGGAGGTTGGTAACGGGTGACACTGAAGCTTTCTTT
CDR3 protein: CAIRRLVTGDTEAFF

D gene: .
CDR3 length: 12
V gene: TRBV7-9
clone size: .
J gene: TRBJ2-1
CDR3 DNA: TGTGCCAGCAGCCCAACCCAGGGCCAGCAGTTCTTC
CDR3 protein: CASSPTQGQQFF

D gene: .
CDR3 length: 15
V gene: TRBV20-1
clone size: .
J gene: TRBJ1-3
CDR3 DNA: TGCAGTGCTAGAGCCCCCGGACATCCTCGAAACACCATATATTTT
CDR3 protein: CSARAPGHPRNTIYF

D gene: TRBD2
CDR3 length: 15
V gene: TRBV20-1
clone size: .
J gene: TRBJ2-1
CDR3 DNA: TGCAGTGCGGGACTAGCGGGAGGGCCCAACAATGAGCAGTTCTTC
CDR3 protein: CSAGLAGGPNNEQFF

D gene: .
CDR3 length: 15
V gene: TRBV7-2
clone size: .
J gene: TRBJ1-5
CDR3 DNA: TGTGCCAGCAACTCCAACCGGGACACCAATCAGCCCCAGCATTTT
CDR3 protein: CASNSNRDTNQPQHF